The 5 T cell receptor beta chains below all came from one sample that was sequenced in a study of T-cell reconstitution after alpha-beta-depleted transplantation in children. Researchers prepared the TCRbeta library using unique molecular identifiers, the study reports. TCRdb recomputed calls from the PCR reads with MiXCR, one row per CDR3 protein. The table lists roughly 570,000 distinct CDR3 sequences, 25% to 30% of them singletons. The sample here was PBMCs, taken before TCRalphabeta/CD19-depleted stem cell transplant. All receptors come from a boy younger than two with Wiskott-Aldrich syndrome, due to receive a stem cell transplant.

This chain connects TRBV4-2 to TRBJ1-3; 7 positions agree with TRBD1. CDR1 LGHNA and CDR2 YNFKEQ come from the germline V gene. V lost 3 bases, J lost 0 bases, and 8 bases stayed unmatched. The CDR3 runs 17 residues. The CDR3 reads CASSHGGQLFSGNTIYF. CDR3 nucleotides: TGTGCCAGCAGCCATGGGGGACAGCTCTTCTCTGGAAACACCATATATTTT.

Points on this clonotype: The junction and the germline gene differ at one end; a read error may be behind it. The CDR3 coding sequence is TGCGCCAGCAGCTTGACTAGCGGGAGGTCCAATGAGCAGTTCTTC. Its protein product is CASSLTSGRSNEQFF. This sequence joins TRBV12-3 or TRBV12-4 and TRBJ2-1; TRBD2 aligns across 13 bases. This CDR3 is 15 amino acids long.

This chain uses TRBV7-2 with TRBJ2-7, with D perhaps matching TRBD1 (6 bases). CDR1 and CDR2 (germline): SGHTA, FQGNSA. The V end lost 2 bases, the J end lost 6 bases, and 14 bases lay between the germline ends. CDR3 length: 14 amino acids. CDR3 DNA: TGTGCCAGCAGCTTATCACAGGGATCGGGCGAGCAGTACTTC. It encodes CASSLSQGSGEQYF. Drawing the rest from reference TRBV7-2 and TRBJ2-7, the complete variable domain is GAGVSQSPSNKVTEKGKDVELRCDPISGHTALYWYRQSLGQGLEFLIYFQGNSAPDKSGLPSDRFSAERTGGSVSTLTIQRTQQEDSAVYLCASSLSQGSGEQYFGPGTRLTVT.

The J gene is TRBJ2-7, the V gene TRBV5-6; tentatively, D is TRBD2 (6 bases). V was cut by 4 bases and J by 2 bases, with 22 bases left in between. The CDR3 is made up of 17 amino acids. Germline-derived CDR1 and CDR2 are SGHDT and YYEEEE. CDR3 loop: CASSQRLERGGTYEQYF. The CDR3 DNA follows: TGTGCCAGCAGCCAGAGGCTAGAGCGTGGAGGGACCTACGAGCAGTACTTC.

V and J are TRBV10-3 and TRBJ2-7, with no clear D. The length of the CDR3 is 13 residues. Germline CDR1 is ENHRY and CDR2 is SYGVKD. V was trimmed by 6 bases and J by 0 bases, leaving 9 bases between them. The CDR3 spells CAIRQQSSYEQYF. The CDR3, as DNA: TGTGCCATCAGGCAGCAGAGCTCCTACGAGCAGTACTTC.